The 5 T cell receptor beta chains presented below share a single source sample, sequenced in a study of blood T cell repertoires in COVID-19. Repertoires were generated with immunoSEQ multiplex PCR, while TCRdb's copy carries only in-frame clones and drops some. The data hold 230,000 or so clones, with less than 90% observed a single time. The sample consisted of peripheral blood. Receptors originate from a man in his thirties or forties with active or convalescent COVID-19.

V usage is TRBV5-1 and J usage is TRBJ2-7; 9 bases agree with TRBD2. The germline gives CDR1 SGHRS, CDR2 YFSETQ. Unmatched junction bases numbered 3, after V lost 0 bases and J lost 5 bases. The CDR3 has 14 residues. This CDR3 reads CASSLGSSGNEQYF. The CDR3 region has the DNA TGCGCCAGCAGCTTGGGGTCTAGCGGGAACGAGCAGTACTTC.

The V call is TRBV5-1, the J call TRBJ2-1, with D perhaps TRBD2 (6 bases). The CDR3 consists of 15 residues. Per germline, CDR1 SGHRS and CDR2 YFSETQ. Trimming removed 1 base from V and 2 bases from J, with 10 bases in between. The CDR3 loop is CASSLLAEAYNEQFF. The CDR3 coding sequence is TGCGCCAGCAGCTTGTTAGCGGAGGCCTACAATGAGCAGTTCTTC.

CDR3 protein: CASSLVKGSDTQYF. CDR3 DNA sequence: TGCGCCAGCAGCTTGGTAAAGGGGTCAGATACGCAGTATTTT. The V and J genes are TRBV5-1 and TRBJ2-3; D may be TRBD1 (5 bases). Trimming took off 0 bases at V and 4 bases at J, with 9 bases between the two ends. The CDR3 loop spans 14 amino acids. Germline V gene data show CDR1 as SGHRS and CDR2 as YFSETQ.

The V and J genes are TRBV5-5 and TRBJ2-3; the match to TRBD1 covers 10 bases. With 3 bases clipped from V and 6 bases from J, the junction kept 7 bases outside the gene matches. The V gene's germline CDR1 is SGHKS and CDR2 YYEKEE (reference sequence). CDR3 length equals 15 residues. The CDR3 loop reads CASSWGGQGIDTQYF. The CDR3, as DNA: TGTGCCAGCAGCTGGGGGGGACAGGGGATTGATACGCAGTATTTT.

A few counts support this clone. The genes are TRBV13 and TRBJ1-3; possibly TRBD1 for D (6 bases). V lost 4 bases, J lost 1 base, and 11 bases lay in between. Germline values: CDR1 PRHDT, CDR2 FYEKMQ (reference sequence). The CDR3 runs to 15 residues. CDR3 bases: TGTGCCAGCAGCTCTACTACAGGGTCTGGAAACACCATATATTTT. Its protein product is CASSSTTGSGNTIYF.